The next 20 T cell receptor beta chains were all read from a single sample in a study of shared clonotypes between healthy human individuals. The protocol was immunoSEQ multiplex PCR, while the TCRdb copy is restricted to in-frame clones and leaves out a portion. Seen here are roughly 2 million clones, approximately 96% observed once, and the top ten hold around 0.13%. The specimen was naive CD4+ T cells sorted from blood. The subset here: CD45RA+ positively selected. Receptors originate from a man between 18 and 35 years old in good health.

This rearrangement joins TRBV4-1 to TRBJ2-7; 9 bases are shared with TRBD2. The CDR3 loop spans 17 amino acids. CDR1 and CDR2 from the germline V gene are MGHRA and YSYEKL. The junction had 9 bases not matched to a gene; V was cut back by 0 bases and J by 3 bases. CDR3 amino acids: CASSQDRASGKGYEQYF. Written as DNA, the CDR3 is TGCGCCAGCAGCCAAGATCGGGCTAGCGGGAAGGGCTACGAGCAGTACTTC.

In the case of this clone: At the DNA level, this CDR3 is encoded by other sequences in the same sample as well. The rearrangement links TRBV18 to TRBJ1-1, with D unresolved. There are 13 residues in the CDR3. CDR1 is KGHSH, CDR2 LQKENI, per germline. V dropped 3 bases and J dropped 0 bases, with 5 bases sitting between them. This chain's CDR3 is CASSPGMNTEAFF. The DNA of the CDR3 is TGTGCCAGCTCACCCGGGATGAACACTGAAGCTTTCTTT.

The chain couples TRBV5-6 to TRBJ2-5; D gene ambiguous. CDR1 is SGHDT and CDR2 is YYEEEE in the germline V gene. The CDR3 has 13 amino acids. Trimming removed 2 bases at V and 1 base at J, with 6 bases between. CDR3 nucleotide sequence: TGTGCCAGCAGCTTCGGCAGCCAAGAGACCCAGTACTTC. It codes for CASSFGSQETQYF.

The chain is built from TRBV2 and TRBJ2-5; 11 bases are a match to TRBD1. There are 16 residues in the CDR3. Germline values: CDR1 SNHLY, CDR2 FYNNEI. Unmatched junction bases numbered 7, after V lost 3 bases and J lost 4 bases. The chain's CDR3 is CASSEKTGTGGETQYF. The DNA of the CDR3 is TGTGCCAGCAGTGAGAAGACCGGGACAGGGGGAGAGACCCAGTACTTC.

A note on this clone: Other DNA sequences from this sample encode an identical CDR3 as well. The chain combines TRBV28 with TRBJ2-7; no definite D call. Germline loops: CDR1 MDHEN, CDR2 SYDVKM. With 2 bases removed from V and 2 bases from J, the gap between germline ends came to 7 bases. The CDR3 covers 13 residues. CDR3 nucleotides: TGTGCCAGCAGTTTAAGATCTCCCTACGAGCAGTACTTC. Its translation: CASSLRSPYEQYF.

This clone has a single count. V and J are TRBV4-1 and TRBJ2-5; 8 nucleotides align to TRBD2. Germline CDR1 is MGHRA and CDR2 is YSYEKL. V lost 4 bases, J lost 5 bases, and 6 bases stayed unmatched. The CDR3 runs 14 residues. CDR3 in amino acids: CASSPPTSDETQYF. The CDR3 coding sequence is TGCGCCAGCAGCCCTCCGACTAGCGACGAGACCCAGTACTTC.

The rearrangement joins TRBV4-1 to TRBJ1-5; TRBD1 matches 9 bases. Germline lookup yields CDR1 MGHRA and CDR2 YSYEKL. The CDR3 totals 17 residues. The V segment lost 0 bases and the J segment 4 bases; nucleotides outside the gene matches: 7. The CDR3 region has the DNA TGCGCCAGCAGCCAAGAGGGGGGACAGGGTCGGAATCAGCCCCAGCATTTT. Protein: CASSQEGGQGRNQPQHF.

This rearrangement joins TRBV11-2 to TRBJ2-5; 13 nucleotides align to TRBD2. This CDR3 has 17 residues. Losses at the gene ends were 5 bases for V and 1 base for J; bases not matched to a gene: 7. Germline V gene sequence: CDR1 SGHAT, CDR2 FQNNGV. The CDR3 nucleotides read TGTGCCAGCAGCCCATCGGGACTAGCGGGGATCCAAGAGACCCAGTACTTC. Encoded protein: CASSPSGLAGIQETQYF.

This clone was observed a single time. CDR3 in DNA: TGTGCCAGCAGCTCTGTGTCCGGTGAGCAGTTCTTC. This sequence encodes CASSSVSGEQFF. The chain has TRBV11-2 and TRBJ2-1; D is unclear. In germline, CDR1 is SGHAT, CDR2 FQNNGV. Trimming removed 4 bases from V and 9 bases from J, with 10 bases in between. This CDR3 has 12 residues.

Details on this clone: In the same sample, other DNA sequences code for this CDR3. This chain uses TRBV6-5 with TRBJ2-5, with TRBD1 identical over 10 bases. Per germline, CDR1 MNHEY and CDR2 SVGAGI. The CDR3 length is 15 residues. V lost 0 bases and J lost 5; bases outside the gene matches: 3. Written as DNA, the CDR3 is TGTGCCAGCAGTTACTCTGGACAGGGGGGTGAGACCCAGTACTTC. It codes for CASSYSGQGGETQYF.

The chain links TRBV6-1 to TRBJ2-4, with D hard to call. The germline gives CDR1 MNHNS, CDR2 SASEGT. V lost 1 base to trimming and J lost 6 bases, with 7 bases between them. This CDR3 is 13 amino acids long. CDR3 sequence (DNA): TGTGCCAGCAGTGAAGTTTGGGGAAACATTCAGTACTTC. It encodes CASSEVWGNIQYF.

The gene calls are TRBV5-1 and TRBJ2-2, with D perhaps matching TRBD1 or TRBD2 (5 bases each). CDR3 length: 16 residues. Germline loops: CDR1 SGHRS, CDR2 YFSETQ. Trimming shortened V by 0 bases and J by 6 bases, and 15 bases separated the two germline ends. The CDR3 here is CASSLAVGLGAGELFF. In nucleotides, the CDR3 is TGCGCCAGCAGCTTGGCCGTAGGTCTGGGGGCCGGGGAGCTGTTTTTT.

The V gene is TRBV6-1, the J gene TRBJ1-4, with D hard to call. This CDR3 contains 12 residues. Trimming took off 2 bases at V and 2 bases at J, with 0 bases between the two ends. The V gene's germline CDR1 is MNHNS and CDR2 SASEGT. CDR3 nucleotide sequence: TGTGCCAGCAGTGAAACTAATGAAAAACTGTTTTTT. Its protein product is CASSETNEKLFF.

V and J are TRBV7-8 and TRBJ1-1; tentatively, D is TRBD1 (6 bases). V dropped 2 bases and J dropped 4 bases, with 11 bases sitting between them. Looked up from germline, CDR1 is SGHVS and CDR2 is FQNEAQ. The CDR3 is made up of 14 amino acids. The CDR3 protein is CASSLRWGATEAFF. As DNA, the CDR3 is TGTGCCAGCAGCTTACGTTGGGGGGCCACTGAAGCTTTCTTT.

The J gene is TRBJ2-1, the V gene TRBV7-9, with 11 bases matching TRBD1. This CDR3 region has 14 residues. The trim removed 3 bases at V and 6 bases at J, leaving 1 base unmatched. Germline V gene data show CDR1 as SEHNR and CDR2 as FQNEAQ (reference sequence). Here the CDR3 reads CASSFGTGGNEQFF. Here the CDR3 DNA reads TGTGCCAGCAGCTTCGGGACAGGGGGCAATGAGCAGTTCTTC.

Regarding this clone: In the same sample, other DNA sequences code for this CDR3. This chain uses TRBV5-1 with TRBJ1-4; no reliable D call. The CDR3 contains 15 residues. Trimming pared 0 bases from V and 0 bases from J, leaving 6 bases between. CDR1 SGHRS and CDR2 YFSETQ come from the germline V gene. The CDR3, as DNA: TGCGCCAGCAGCTTGGGGGGTCCAACTAATGAAAAACTGTTTTTT. Translated, it gives CASSLGGPTNEKLFF.

The genes are TRBV27 and TRBJ2-1, with 9 bases that match TRBD1. The length of the CDR3 is 16 residues. The V segment lost 5 bases and the J segment 4 bases; nucleotides outside the gene matches: 9. CDR1 is MNHEY, CDR2 SMNVEV, per germline (reference sequence). CDR3 in amino acids: CASSPNRDREYNEQFF. CDR3 in DNA: TGTGCCAGCAGTCCCAACAGGGACAGGGAGTACAATGAGCAGTTCTTC.

V gene TRBV2 combines with J gene TRBJ1-1, with D perhaps matching TRBD1 (5 bases). CDR3 length: 14 residues. The ends were cut back, 4 bases at V and 4 bases at J, with 13 bases in the middle. Germline V gene lookup returns CDR1 SNHLY and CDR2 FYNNEI. CDR3 DNA: TGTGCCAGCAGTGGACCCCGGGGGGGCACTGAAGCTTTCTTT. It yields the protein CASSGPRGGTEAFF.

The chain combines TRBV7-3 with TRBJ1-5; D gene ambiguous. CDR1 and CDR2 (germline): SGHTA, FQGTGA. Trimming took off 1 base at V and 4 bases at J, with 8 bases between the two ends. The CDR3 spans 14 residues. The CDR3 nucleotides read TGTGCCAGCAGCTTAAAGGGAGGTAATCAGCCCCAGCATTTT. Translating it yields CASSLKGGNQPQHF.

CDR3 in amino acids: CAISGWTGTNSPLHF. CDR3 coding DNA: TGTGCCATCAGTGGCTGGACAGGAACTAATTCACCCCTCCACTTT. The chain uses TRBV10-3 and TRBJ1-6; 7 nucleotides line up with TRBD1. The trim removed 4 bases at V and 6 bases at J, leaving 6 bases unmatched. CDR1 and CDR2 (germline): ENHRY, SYGVKD. This CDR3 comprises 15 residues.